Following are 21 T cell receptor beta chains from one sample sequenced in a study of T cell responses to AZD1222 COVID-19 vaccine. Using immunoSEQ multiplex PCR, the repertoire was profiled, and TCRdb retains in-frame clones only, with some absent. The sample includes under 150,000 clones, roughly 93% of them seen just once. The starting material was peripheral blood, obtained 28 days after the second AZD1222 dose. These receptors all come from an adult who received the AZD1222 COVID-19 vaccine.

This chain links TRBV30 with TRBJ2-7, with 13 bases fitting TRBD2. Trimming cost V 5 bases and J 6 bases; bases outside gene matches: 7. Germline assignment: CDR1 GTSNPN and CDR2 SVGIG (reference sequence). The CDR3 is 14 residues long. CDR3 DNA sequence: TGTGCCTGGGATAGGACTAGCGGGAGAACCGAGCAGTACTTC. Its protein product is CAWDRTSGRTEQYF.

The V call is TRBV7-9, the J call TRBJ1-3, with unresolved D. The CDR3 extends over 16 amino acids. V was cut by 4 bases and J by 4 bases, with 17 bases left in between. The V gene's germline CDR1 is SEHNR and CDR2 FQNEAQ (reference sequence). The DNA for the CDR3 is TGTGCCAGCAGCTCCCCCCGGCTCCCGGTCGGAAACACCATATATTTT. It encodes CASSSPRLPVGNTIYF.

J is TRBJ2-3 and V is TRBV6-6, with TRBD2 matching 13 bases. Germline lookup yields CDR1 MNHNY and CDR2 SVGAGI (reference sequence). After removal of 5 bases from V and 7 bases from J, the junction contained 18 bases not matched to a gene. There are 19 residues in the CDR3. The chain's CDR3 is CASSLPPPTSGGAANTQYF. The DNA for the CDR3 is TGTGCCAGCAGTCTACCCCCACCCACTAGCGGGGGGGCCGCAAATACGCAGTATTTT.

The chain employs TRBV10-3 and TRBJ2-1, with 12 bases lining up with TRBD2. The CDR3 has 15 residues. In germline, CDR1 is ENHRY, CDR2 SYGVKD. V lost 6 bases to trimming and J lost 8 bases; unmatched junction nucleotides: 8. Here the CDR3 reads CAIRGASGRVDEQFF. CDR3 DNA: TGTGCCATCAGGGGGGCTAGCGGGAGGGTCGATGAGCAGTTCTTC.

V and J are TRBV4-3 and TRBJ2-3, with 7 bases lining up with TRBD1. This CDR3 spans 14 amino acids. Trimming removed 3 bases from V and 0 bases from J; junction bases left unmatched: 0. Germline assignment: CDR1 LGHNA and CDR2 YSLEER. The CDR3 DNA sequence: TGCGCCAGCAGCCAGGGACAGAGCACAGATACGCAGTATTTT. This codes for CASSQGQSTDTQYF.

The sample holds one count of this clone. The V and J genes are TRBV6-1 and TRBJ1-5, with D uncertain. The germline CDR1 and CDR2 sequences are MNHNS and SASEGT. Trimming left V 3 bases short and J 0 bases short, with 9 bases between. This CDR3 contains 15 residues. This CDR3 is CASSDSSYSNQPQHF. CDR3 nucleotides: TGTGCCAGCAGTGACAGCAGTTATAGCAATCAGCCCCAGCATTTT.

The gene calls are TRBV18 and TRBJ2-7, with 7 nucleotides matching TRBD1. In germline, CDR1 is KGHSH, CDR2 LQKENI. The V segment lost 4 bases and the J segment 4 bases; nucleotides outside the gene matches: 7. This CDR3 comprises 14 residues. CDR3 sequence: CASSLSGTEYEQYF. CDR3 DNA sequence: TGTGCCAGCTCACTCTCCGGGACAGAATACGAGCAGTACTTC.

This clone was counted only a few times. This chain uses TRBV11-1 with TRBJ2-5; 9 bases align to TRBD2. CDR3 length equals 15 residues. After removal of 11 bases from V and 5 bases from J, the junction contained 15 bases not matched to a gene. Looked up from germline, CDR1 is SGHAT and CDR2 is FQDESV (reference sequence). The CDR3 DNA sequence: TGTGCCTGCGCCGTTGGCGGGGGGGCCGTTGAGACCCAGTACTTC. This sequence encodes CACAVGGGAVETQYF.

The chain carries TRBV27 and TRBJ2-1; perhaps D is TRBD1 or TRBD2 (5 bases each). Trimming took 6 bases from V and 9 from J, leaving 15 bases between them. The CDR3 has 13 amino acids. Per the germline V gene, CDR1 is MNHEY and CDR2 is SMNVEV (reference sequence). CDR3 residues: CASSSDGAGEQFF. The DNA for the CDR3 is TGTGCCAGCAGCTCTGACGGGGCCGGTGAGCAGTTCTTC.

This sequence joins TRBV18 and TRBJ1-1, with 7 bases fitting TRBD1. This CDR3 contains 15 residues. The V segment lost 3 bases and the J segment 1 base; nucleotides outside the gene matches: 5. Germline V gene data show CDR1 as KGHSH and CDR2 as LQKENI. The CDR3 DNA sequence: TGTGCCAGCTCACCCGGGCCAGGGGGGAACACTGAAGCTTTCTTT. It codes for CASSPGPGGNTEAFF.

The V and J genes are TRBV5-1 and TRBJ2-5, with TRBD2 matching over 10 bases. The germline gives CDR1 SGHRS, CDR2 YFSETQ. The V gene end was trimmed by 0 bases and the J gene end by 5 bases; junction bases not matched to a gene: 7. This CDR3 contains 16 residues. CDR3 in DNA: TGCGCCAGCAGCTTGGGAGCGGGGGGGCGGTACGAGACCCAGTACTTC. Its translation: CASSLGAGGRYETQYF.

The J gene is TRBJ1-2, the V gene TRBV4-1, with TRBD1 as a possible D gene (5 bases). The V gene lost 0 bases and the J gene lost 8 bases, with 13 bases spanning the gap. The CDR3 consists of 14 residues. Germline CDR1 and CDR2: MGHRA and YSYEKL. CDR3 bases: TGCGCCAGCAGCCAAGATCAGGGTTCTCGAGGCTACACCTTC. Amino acids: CASSQDQGSRGYTF.

CDR3 in DNA: TGTGCCAGCAGCCAAGAGCCTAGCGGGGTCGCGAACACCGGGGAGCTGTTTTTT. It translates to CASSQEPSGVANTGELFF. The chain uses TRBV4-2 and TRBJ2-2; 9 nucleotides agree with TRBD2. Trimming removed 0 bases from V and 0 bases from J; junction bases left unmatched: 5. CDR1 is LGHNA, CDR2 YNFKEQ, per germline. This CDR3 spans 18 amino acids.

The chain joins TRBV7-8 to TRBJ2-1; no firm D call. The CDR3 consists of 13 residues. Germline assignment: CDR1 SGHVS and CDR2 FQNEAQ. The V end was cut by 1 base, the J end by 9 bases, with 10 bases between. CDR3 nucleotide sequence: TGTGCCAGCAGCTTAGGGCTTTCAAGTGAGCAGTTCTTC. This encodes CASSLGLSSEQFF.

The genes are TRBV10-3 and TRBJ2-1; tentative D call: TRBD2 (6 bases). V lost 2 bases and J lost 4, with 9 bases in between. Per germline, CDR1 ENHRY and CDR2 SYGVKD. This CDR3 has 14 residues. The CDR3 loop is CAISEPDYYNEQFF. In DNA, the CDR3 is TGTGCCATCAGTGAGCCGGACTATTACAATGAGCAGTTCTTC.

The V call is TRBV29-1, the J call TRBJ1-2; D might be TRBD1 (5 bases). The CDR3 has 13 residues. Trimming shortened V by 3 bases and J by 3 bases, and 11 bases separated the two germline ends. Germline assignment: CDR1 SQVTM and CDR2 ANQGSEA. The CDR3 loop reads CSVDWGLDYGYTF. CDR3 nucleotides: TGCAGCGTTGACTGGGGCTTAGACTATGGCTACACCTTC.

The rearrangement joins TRBV19 to TRBJ1-1; TRBD1 aligns across 7 bases. CDR1 is LNHDA, CDR2 SQIVND, per germline (reference sequence). V trimming: 6 bases; J trimming: 1 base; junction bases outside the gene matches: 2. The CDR3 runs to 13 residues. CDR3 residues: CASSRQGNTEAFF. In nucleotides, the CDR3 is TGTGCCAGTAGCCGACAGGGGAACACTGAAGCTTTCTTT.

V and J are TRBV6-5 and TRBJ2-7; either TRBD1 or TRBD2 may supply D (5 bases each). The CDR3 length is 14 residues. CDR1 and CDR2 (germline): MNHEY, SVGAGI. V was cut by 8 bases and J by 0 bases, with 14 bases left in between. Written as DNA, the CDR3 is TGTGCCAGCGCCCTTCGGGGCTTCTCCTACGAGCAGTACGTC. Translating gives CASALRGFSYEQYV.

The count of this clone is one. The CDR3 spells CASSLRTGPLDGYTF. DNA of the CDR3: TGCGCCAGCAGCCTACGGACAGGGCCCTTGGATGGCTACACCTTC. V and J are TRBV4-1 and TRBJ1-2; the match to TRBD1 covers 8 bases. Trimming at V came to 4 bases and at J to 6 bases, leaving 10 bases not matched to a gene. Germline V gene lookup returns CDR1 MGHRA and CDR2 YSYEKL. The CDR3 consists of 15 residues.

The V call is TRBV6-4, the J call TRBJ2-1; D unclear. The CDR3 has 14 residues. Germline CDR1 is MRHNA and CDR2 is SNTAGT. V was cut by 6 bases and J by 0 bases, with 9 bases left in between. The CDR3, as DNA: TGTGCCAGCAGAATTACCTTCTCCTACAATGAGCAGTTCTTC. It specifies CASRITFSYNEQFF.

The chain has TRBV7-9 and TRBJ2-7, with TRBD1 matching 9 bases. The trim removed 2 bases at V and 5 bases at J, leaving 7 bases unmatched. The CDR3 consists of 15 residues. CDR1 and CDR2 (germline): SEHNR, FQNEAQ (reference sequence). The DNA of the CDR3 is TGTGCCAGCAGCTTAATGGGACAGGGCGGTGACGAGCAGTACTTC. The encoded protein is CASSLMGQGGDEQYF. The whole variable domain, filled in from reference TRBV7-9 and TRBJ2-7, reads DTGVSQNPRHKITKRGQNVTFRCDPISEHNRLYWYRQTLGQGPEFLTYFQNEAQLEKSRLLSDRFSAERPKGSFSTLEIQRTEQGDSAMYLCASSLMGQGGDEQYFGPGTRLTVT.